This entry features one T cell receptor (beta chain) sequence. Its matching antigen is unknown. V was cut by 5 bases and J by 4 bases, with 8 bases left in between. The CDR3 sequence is 12 residues long. CDR1 LNHDA and CDR2 SQIVND come from the germline V gene (reference sequence). This entry comes from a study of cytomegalovirus exposure and HLA in healthy donors. Study results and caveats: More than 150 TCR beta chains were listed as cytomegalovirus-associated. In terms of immune exposure information, only CMV serostatus was available. According to reports, the classifier identified cytomegalovirus status with high specificity and sensitivity.

Researchers ran the PCR with 60 Vbeta and 13 Jbeta primers. As handled by the study authors: Later, 75 million to 100 million unique TCR beta chains were counted in an analysis, and approximately 9.9 million of them were shared. The table came from immunoSEQ multiplex PCR; TCRdb's copy has only in-frame clones and leaves some out. The V and J calls and clone size come from that table; D and trimming were worked out from the DNA. The table includes more than 80,000 clones, about 81% detected once. The V gene is TRBV19, the J gene TRBJ1-1; no reliable D call. This TCR derives from a man aged 55 to 70 in good health and CMV-seronegative. Material: PBMCs. The CDR3 loop is CASSDGSTEAFF. The CDR3, as DNA: TGTGCCAGTAGTGATGGGAGCACTGAAGCTTTCTTT.